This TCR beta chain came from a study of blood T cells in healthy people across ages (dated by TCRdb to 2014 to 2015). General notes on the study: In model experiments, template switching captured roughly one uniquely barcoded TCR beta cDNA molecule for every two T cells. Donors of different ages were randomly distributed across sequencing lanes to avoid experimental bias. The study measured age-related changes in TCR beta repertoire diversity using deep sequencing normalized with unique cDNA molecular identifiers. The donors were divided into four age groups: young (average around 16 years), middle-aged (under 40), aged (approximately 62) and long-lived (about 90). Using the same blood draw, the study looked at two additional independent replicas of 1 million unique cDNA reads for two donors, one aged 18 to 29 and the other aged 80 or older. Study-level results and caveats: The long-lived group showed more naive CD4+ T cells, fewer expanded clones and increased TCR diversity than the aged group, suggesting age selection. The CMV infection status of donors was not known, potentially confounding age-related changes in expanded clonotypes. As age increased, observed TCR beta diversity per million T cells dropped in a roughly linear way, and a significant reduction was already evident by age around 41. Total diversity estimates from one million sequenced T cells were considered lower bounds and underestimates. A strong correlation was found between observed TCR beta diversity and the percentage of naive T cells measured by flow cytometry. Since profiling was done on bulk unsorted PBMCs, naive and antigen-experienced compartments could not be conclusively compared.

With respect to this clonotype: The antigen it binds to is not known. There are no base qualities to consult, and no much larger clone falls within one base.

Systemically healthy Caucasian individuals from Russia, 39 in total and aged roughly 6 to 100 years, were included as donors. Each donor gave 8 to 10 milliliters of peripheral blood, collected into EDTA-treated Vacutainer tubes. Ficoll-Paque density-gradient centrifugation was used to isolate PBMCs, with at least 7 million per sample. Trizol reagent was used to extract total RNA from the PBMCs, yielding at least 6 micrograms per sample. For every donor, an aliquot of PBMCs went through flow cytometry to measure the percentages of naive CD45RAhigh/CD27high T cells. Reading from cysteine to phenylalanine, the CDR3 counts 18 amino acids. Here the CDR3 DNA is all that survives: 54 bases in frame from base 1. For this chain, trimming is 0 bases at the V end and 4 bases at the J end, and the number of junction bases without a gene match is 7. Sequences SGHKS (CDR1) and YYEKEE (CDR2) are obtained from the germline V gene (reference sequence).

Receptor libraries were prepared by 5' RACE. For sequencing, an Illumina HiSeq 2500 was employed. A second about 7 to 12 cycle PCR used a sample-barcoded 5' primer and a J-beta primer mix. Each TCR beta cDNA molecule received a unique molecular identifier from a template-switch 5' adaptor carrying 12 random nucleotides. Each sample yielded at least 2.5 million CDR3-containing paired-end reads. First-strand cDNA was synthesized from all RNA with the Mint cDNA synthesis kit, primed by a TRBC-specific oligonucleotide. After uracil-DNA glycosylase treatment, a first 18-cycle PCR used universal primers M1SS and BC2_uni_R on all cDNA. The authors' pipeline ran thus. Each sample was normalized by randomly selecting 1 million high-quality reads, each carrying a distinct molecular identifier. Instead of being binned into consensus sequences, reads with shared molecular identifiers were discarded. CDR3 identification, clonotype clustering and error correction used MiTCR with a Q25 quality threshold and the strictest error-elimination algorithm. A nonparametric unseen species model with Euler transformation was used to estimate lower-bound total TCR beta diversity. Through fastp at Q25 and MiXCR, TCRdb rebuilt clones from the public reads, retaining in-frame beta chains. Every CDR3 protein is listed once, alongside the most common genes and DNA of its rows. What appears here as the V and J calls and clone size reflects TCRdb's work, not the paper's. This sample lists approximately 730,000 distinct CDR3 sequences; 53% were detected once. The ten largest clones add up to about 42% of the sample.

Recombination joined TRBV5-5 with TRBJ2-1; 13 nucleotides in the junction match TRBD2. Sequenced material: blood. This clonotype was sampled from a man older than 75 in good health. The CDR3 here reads CASSLVLTSGRQYNEQFF. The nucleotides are TGTGCCAGCAGCTTGGTATTGACTAGCGGGAGGCAGTACAATGAGCAGTTCTTC.